This T cell receptor (beta chain) was identified in a study of shared clonotypes between healthy human individuals. As for this clone: Its antigen is not identified.

Overall study findings and caveats: Generally, estimated richness proved larger in naive subsets than it did in memory subsets. Non-shared clonotypes displayed generation probabilities falling below those of clonotypes present in all four donors.

What CD8 memory combined were CD45RO+ cells and CCR7-negative CD45RA+ TemRA cells. The CDR3 loop spans 13 amino acids. The V and J ends lost 2 bases and 2 bases respectively, with 10 bases between them. In germline, CDR1 is GTSNPN, CDR2 SVGIG (reference sequence). This table comes from immunoSEQ multiplex PCR, and its TCRdb copy is limited to in-frame clones, with some not included. The table records around 690,000 clones, roughly 87% of them present only once. Sequencing used memory CD8+ T cells from PBMCs. Subset here: CD45RO+ cells pooled with CCR7-negative TemRA cells. The chain combines TRBV30 with TRBJ2-7; maybe TRBD1 (5 bases). The TCR originated in a man aged 18 to 29 in good health. Some clones in this sample may be carry-over from other donors' samples. The CDR3 sequence: CAWSYRTTYEQYF. CDR3 sequence (DNA): TGTGCCTGGAGTTACAGGACGACCTACGAGCAGTACTTC.